This T cell receptor (beta chain) was sequenced during a study of cytomegalovirus exposure and HLA in healthy donors. Looking at the study overall: Earlier findings included 100 million to 130 million unique TCR beta sequences obtained from 150 million to 200 million T cells.

General observations from the study: The study designated 150 to 200 TCR beta chains cytomegalovirus-associated. A few CMV-associated chains were confirmed in vitro to be specific for CMV antigens.

The junction had 5 bases not matched to a gene; V was cut back by 3 bases and J by 5 bases. The germline gives CDR1 SGHRS, CDR2 YFSETQ. The CDR3 length is 14 residues. This clone showed up just a few times. The antigen is unknown. PCR primers comprised 60 Vbeta and 13 Jbeta primers. Here immunoSEQ multiplex PCR was the method, and the copy in TCRdb shows in-frame clones only, minus some. The sample holds approximately 150,000 clones; around 79% are singletons and the top ten take roughly 5.8%. The gene calls are TRBV5-1 and TRBJ2-7; 10 bases fit TRBD2. Sequencing used PBMCs. The TCR comes from a man aged 40-50 years in good health and CMV-seropositive. This CDR3 is CASSWGLAPDEQYF. In DNA, the CDR3 is TGCGCCAGCAGCTGGGGACTAGCGCCGGACGAGCAGTACTTC.